This TCR beta chain originates from a study of blood T cells in healthy people across ages. With 6 bases removed from V and 0 bases from J, the gap between germline ends came to 15 bases. The CDR3 runs 15 residues. General study findings and limits: Age brought a roughly linear fall in TCR beta diversity measured per million T cells.

Then a second PCR, running roughly 7 to 12 cycles, was carried out with a sample-barcoded 5' primer and a J-beta primer mix. TCRdb re-called the 5' RACE reads with MiXCR, one entry per CDR3 protein. The sample lists hundreds of thousands of distinct CDR3 sequences; under 25% were seen once. As to this clonotype: Antigen: not known.

The sample consisted of blood. The chain links TRBV12-3 or TRBV12-4 to TRBJ2-7; the D gene is possibly TRBD1 (6 bases). The source is a man aged 65-85 years in good health. The CDR3: CASRLDRLPSYEQYF. For the CDR3, the DNA is TGTGCCAGCAGACTAGACAGGCTTCCCTCCTACGAGCAGTACTTC.